This T cell receptor (beta chain) was captured by sequencing in a study of beta chain features in type 1 diabetes. Findings and limits, study-wide: Within each of all four CD4+ subsets, Type 1 diabetes patients had TCRB CDR3s that were moderately but significantly shorter. cDNA sequencing could over-represent cells with high TCR expression. Among patients, naive, central memory and Treg TCRB repertoires appeared more similar than among healthy donors.

Sorting produced populations that all topped 98% purity. This clone was recorded a few times. The target antigen is unknown. Expressed TCRB transcripts were sequenced because the isolated RNA had all been reverse transcribed beforehand. The assay was immunoSEQ multiplex PCR, and TCRdb's table has in-frame clones only and misses some. The sample lists hundreds of thousands of clones, roughly an eighth occurring once. This CDR3 contains 16 residues. V lost 1 base, J lost 9 bases, and 20 bases lay in between. Looked up from germline, CDR1 is SGHDN and CDR2 is FVKESK. The origin of this receptor is a man aged 18 to 35 with type 1 diabetes. The rearrangement joins TRBV14 to TRBJ2-3; D is perhaps TRBD1 (6 bases). The sample was naive CD4+ T cells from blood. CDR3 amino acids: CASSQGKGFERGTQYF. The CDR3 coding sequence is TGTGCCAGCAGCCAAGGAAAGGGGTTTGAGAGGGGGACGCAGTATTTT. The complete variable domain, with remaining parts taken from reference TRBV14 and TRBJ2-3, reads EAGVTQFPSHSVIEKGQTVTLRCDPISGHDNLYWYRRVMGKEIKFLLHFVKESKQDESGMPNNRFLAERTGGTYSTLKVQPAELEDSGVYFCASSQGKGFERGTQYFGPGTRLTVL.